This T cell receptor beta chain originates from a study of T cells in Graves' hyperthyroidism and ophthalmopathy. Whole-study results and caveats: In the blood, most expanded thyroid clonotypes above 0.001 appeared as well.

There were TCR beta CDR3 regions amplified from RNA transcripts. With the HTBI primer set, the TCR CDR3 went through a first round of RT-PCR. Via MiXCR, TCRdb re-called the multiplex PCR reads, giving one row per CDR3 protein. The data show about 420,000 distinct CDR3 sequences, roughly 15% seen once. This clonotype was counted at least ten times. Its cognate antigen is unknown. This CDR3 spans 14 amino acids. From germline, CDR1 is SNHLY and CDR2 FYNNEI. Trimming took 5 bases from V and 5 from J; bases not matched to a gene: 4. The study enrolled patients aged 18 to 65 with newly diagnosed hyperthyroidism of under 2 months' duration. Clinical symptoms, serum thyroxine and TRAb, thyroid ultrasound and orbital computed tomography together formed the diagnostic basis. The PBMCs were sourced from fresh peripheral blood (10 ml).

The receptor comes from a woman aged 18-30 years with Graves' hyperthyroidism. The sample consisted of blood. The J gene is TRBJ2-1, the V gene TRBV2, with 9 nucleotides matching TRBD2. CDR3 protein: CASSRLAGDNEQFF. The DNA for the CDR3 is TGTGCCAGCAGTAGGTTAGCGGGGGACAATGAGCAGTTCTTC.